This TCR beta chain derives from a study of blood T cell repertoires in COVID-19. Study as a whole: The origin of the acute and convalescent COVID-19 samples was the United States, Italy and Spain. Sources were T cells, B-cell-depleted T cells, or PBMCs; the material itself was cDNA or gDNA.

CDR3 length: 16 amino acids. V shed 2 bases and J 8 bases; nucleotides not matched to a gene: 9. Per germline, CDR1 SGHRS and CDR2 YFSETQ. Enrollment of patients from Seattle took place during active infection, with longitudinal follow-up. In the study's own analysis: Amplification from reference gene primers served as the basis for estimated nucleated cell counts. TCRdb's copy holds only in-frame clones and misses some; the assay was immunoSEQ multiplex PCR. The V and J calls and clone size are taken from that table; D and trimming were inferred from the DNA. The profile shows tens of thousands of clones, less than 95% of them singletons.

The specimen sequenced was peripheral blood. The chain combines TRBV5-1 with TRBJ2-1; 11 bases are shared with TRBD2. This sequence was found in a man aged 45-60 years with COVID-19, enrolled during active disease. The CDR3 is CASSLGLTSGSYEQFF. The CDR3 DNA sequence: TGCGCCAGCAGCTTAGGGTTAACTAGCGGGAGTTATGAGCAGTTCTTC.